These T cell receptor beta chains were read from a single sample in a study of cytomegalovirus exposure and HLA in healthy donors. TCRdb keeps only in-frame clones here, not all; method: immunoSEQ multiplex PCR. The table lists more than 95,000 clones, about four fifths of them singletons. The material sequenced was PBMCs. These receptors came from a man aged 18 to 30 in good health and CMV-seronegative. CDR3s include the opening cysteine and the closing phenylalanine or tryptophan. The order of the fields is V gene, D gene, clone size, J gene, CDR3 protein, CDR3 DNA. A D gene is named only where the DNA matches it firmly. Expanded clones are given a class, and other clones once, few, many or no size at all.

>TRBV7-2|TRBD1|.|TRBJ1-6
CASSFWTGSESPLHF
TGTGCCAGCAGCTTTTGGACAGGGTCGGAATCACCCCTCCACTTT
>TRBV4-1|.|.|TRBJ1-5
CASSQDLATGQPQHF
TGCGCCAGCAGCCAAGATCTGGCCACGGGGCAGCCCCAGCATTTT
>TRBV9|.|few|TRBJ2-5
CASSGQGGGFRETQYF
TGTGCCAGCAGCGGTCAGGGGGGTGGGTTTCGAGAGACCCAGTACTTC
>TRBV5-1|.|.|TRBJ2-7
CASSLDRAHEQYF
TGCGCCAGCAGCTTGGACAGGGCCCACGAGCAGTACTTC
>TRBV2|TRBD1|.|TRBJ2-5
CASSENRGLQETQYF
TGTGCCAGCAGTGAAAACAGGGGGCTCCAAGAGACCCAGTACTTC
>TRBV9|.|.|TRBJ1-2
CASSVAVVGDGYTF
TGTGCCAGCAGCGTAGCCGTGGTAGGGGATGGCTACACCTTC
>TRBV27|TRBD1|.|TRBJ1-6
CASSLVQGSFYNSPLHF
TGTGCCAGCAGTTTAGTACAGGGGTCATTCTATAATTCACCCCTCCACTTT
>TRBV6-5|TRBD2|.|TRBJ2-1
CASSRSGGMNNEQFF
TGTGCCAGCAGTCGTAGCGGGGGGATGAACAATGAGCAGTTCTTC
>TRBV4-2|.|.|TRBJ2-3
CASSQESRGSTDTQYF
TGTGCCAGCAGCCAAGAAAGTAGGGGATCCACAGATACGCAGTATTTT
>TRBV6-5|TRBD1|once|TRBJ2-1
CASSPDRGRVNEQFF
TGTGCCAGCAGTCCTGACAGGGGGAGGGTCAATGAGCAGTTCTTC
>TRBV11-2|.|.|TRBJ1-6
CASSSGGVSSYNSPLHF
TGTGCCAGCAGCTCCGGGGGGGTGAGCTCCTATAATTCACCCCTCCACTTT
>TRBV4-2|TRBD2|.|TRBJ2-3
CASSQVGGDVAGGPDTQYF
TGTGCCAGCAGCCAAGTCGGCGGGGATGTAGCGGGGGGGCCGGATACGCAGTATTTT
>TRBV5-6|TRBD2|.|TRBJ2-1
CASSLWRGAAEQFF
TGTGCCAGCAGCTTGTGGCGGGGGGCGGCTGAGCAGTTCTTC